A selection of T cell receptor beta chains follows, all from one sample in a study of T cell repertoires in cytomegalovirus infection. Each CDR3 protein gets one entry after TCRdb re-called the reads with MiXCR. Of tens of thousands of distinct CDR3 sequences listed, more than 3% were seen once; the top ten hold about 22%. The sample taken for sequencing was PBMCs. The source is a human donor in good health (CMV status not recorded). Some clones in this sample may be carry-over from other donors' samples. The conserved cysteine and the conserved F or W are not part of the CDR3 here. Rows give clone size only sometimes, using once, few, many, or a class for an expanded clone.

clone size,J gene,V gene,CDR3 protein
many,TRBJ2-7,TRBV28,ASSLLGLEQY
many,TRBJ2-4,TRBV7-2,ASSLGSAKNIQY
many,TRBJ2-2,TRBV6-1,ASSEGAGGRSGELF
many,TRBJ1-1,TRBV7-2,ASSLDGETTEAF
many,TRBJ2-3,TRBV7-2,ASTPPSIADTQY
many,TRBJ2-1,TRBV10-3,AISMKDEQF
many,TRBJ2-5,TRBV5-4,ASSAPNDWGEGTQY
few,TRBJ2-5,TRBV7-9,ASSPRVGDYLETQY
many,TRBJ2-1,TRBV5-6,ASSFGAGGADEQF
-,TRBJ2-5,TRBV28,ASSAPQLAGRETQY
few,TRBJ2-3,TRBV14,ASSHMSSGGGTQY
many,TRBJ1-1,TRBV5-5,ASSLQGRTEAF
many,TRBJ1-4,TRBV25-1,ASSDPGQSNEKLF
many,TRBJ2-6,TRBV5-1,ASSSGPSGANVLT
many,TRBJ1-1,TRBV29-1,SVRGLNWNTEAF
many,TRBJ2-2,TRBV7-2,ASSWQGNGIGELF
many,TRBJ2-7,TRBV7-2,ASSLRWGMRYEQY
many,TRBJ1-2,TRBV7-9,ASSLAVGANYGYT
many,TRBJ2-5,TRBV7-2,ATSPGLAETQY
many,TRBJ2-3,TRBV4-3,ASSHHSQGGGLTDTQY
many,TRBJ2-2,TRBV11-3,ASSPDSTGELF
many,TRBJ1-4,TRBV7-6,ASSTHRVPGEKLF
many,TRBJ2-1,TRBV7-8,ASSLKGLAGGTYLYEQF
many,TRBJ1-5,TRBV7-2,ASSLRTGSSNQPQH
many,TRBJ2-1,TRBV28,ASSLAGVLGNEQF
many,TRBJ1-6,TRBV7-3,ASSLNLGSPLH
many,TRBJ2-1,TRBV11-3,ASSFGGARNNEQF